The T cell receptor beta chain under discussion was sequenced for a study of T cells in Graves' hyperthyroidism and ophthalmopathy. Study-level information: Prior to any treatment, at the point of initial diagnosis, peripheral blood was collected.

Overall study findings and caveats: In validation, the model predicted ophthalmopathy. These predictions came a median about 6.5 months before onset.

The PBMCs studied were ones that came from about 10 ml fresh peripheral blood. V was pared by 0 bases and J by 0 bases, with 8 bases of the junction left unmatched. The CDR3 is made up of 18 amino acids. Germline-derived CDR1 and CDR2 are MGHRA and YSYEKL. Worth noting for this clonotype: Its matching antigen is unknown.

TCR beta CDR3 sequences were amplified from RNA transcripts. The HTBI primer set served for first-round RT-PCR of the TCR CDR3. TCRdb recomputed calls from the multiplex PCR reads with MiXCR, one row per CDR3 protein. Of about 300,000 distinct CDR3 sequences in the sample, 15% to 20% were seen once. This clonotype was sampled from a man aged 45 to 65 with Graves' ophthalmopathy. Sequences were obtained from blood. The chain uses TRBV4-1 and TRBJ1-1, with TRBD1 matching 9 bases. The CDR3 here is CASSQDKRQGGMNTEAFF. The CDR3 DNA sequence: TGCGCCAGCAGCCAAGATAAGAGACAGGGGGGGATGAACACTGAAGCTTTCTTT.